This TCR beta chain was sequenced during a study of beta chain features in type 1 diabetes. Overall study findings and caveats: Type 1 diabetes patients showed a moderate but significant shortening of TCRB CDR3s in all four CD4+ subsets. Patients' naive, central memory and regulatory TCRB repertoires appeared more alike than those of healthy donors.

A note on this clone: As yet, its antigen is unknown.

The CDR3 length is 16 residues. V lost 4 bases, J lost 5 bases, and 14 bases stayed unmatched. The germline gives CDR1 SGHRS, CDR2 YFSETQ. Expressed TCRB transcripts were sequenced because the entire RNA isolate underwent reverse transcription. Sequenced by immunoSEQ multiplex PCR; TCRdb stores in-frame clones only, minus some. The sample records more than 550,000 clones, over 12% being singletons. The rearrangement uses TRBV5-1 and TRBJ2-7; 8 bases match TRBD1. The TCR comes from a man aged 18-30 years with type 1 diabetes. Specimen: naive CD4+ T cells from blood. CDR3 in amino acids: CASSPQEWDRRDEQYF. The CDR3 DNA reads as TGCGCCAGCAGCCCCCAGGAGTGGGACAGGCGTGACGAGCAGTACTTC.